The 20 T cell receptor beta chains listed next were all sequenced from one sample in a study of response to subunit inactivated influenza vaccine. One entry per CDR3 protein, called by TCRdb with MiXCR from the RT-PCR reads. The sample has 600,000 to 700,000 distinct CDR3 sequences; around 15% are singletons. The material was PBMCs from blood, obtained 14 to 15 days before vaccination. The receptors shown here come from a man in his forties or fifties who received an inactivated influenza vaccine.

The CDR3 region has the DNA TGTGCCAGCAGATCGACAGGGTGGAGGGGAGATACGCAGTATTTT. Its translation: CASRSTGWRGDTQYF. The V gene is TRBV7-9, the J gene TRBJ2-3, with a possible D match to TRBD1 (7 bases). CDR1 SEHNR and CDR2 FQNEAQ come from the germline V gene (reference sequence). Trimming left V 6 bases short and J 5 bases short, with 18 bases between. The CDR3 runs to 15 residues.

The chain has TRBV6-1 and TRBJ2-6; no firm D call. The CDR3 contains 13 residues. CDR1 is MNHNS, CDR2 SASEGT, per germline. Trimming removed 5 bases at V and 5 bases at J, with 7 bases between. The CDR3, as DNA: TGTGCCAGCAGTCGATATAGGGCCAACGTCCTGACTTTC. This sequence encodes CASSRYRANVLTF.

This clonotype was detected only a few times. The chain couples TRBV2 to TRBJ2-1; D possibly corresponds to TRBD2 (6 bases). Looked up from germline, CDR1 is SNHLY and CDR2 is FYNNEI. This CDR3 is built from 15 residues. The V gene lost 6 bases and the J gene lost 0 bases, with 12 bases spanning the gap. The CDR3 reads CASSGAGRSYNEQFF. CDR3 nucleotides: TGTGCCAGCAGCGGAGCGGGCCGCTCCTACAATGAGCAGTTCTTC.

The V and J genes are TRBV20-1 and TRBJ1-4; D possibly corresponds to TRBD1 (6 bases). V dropped 6 bases and J dropped 6 bases, with 11 bases sitting between them. Germline V gene data show CDR1 as DFQATT and CDR2 as SNEGSKA (reference sequence). The CDR3 has 12 residues. Here the CDR3 reads CSARGADEKLFF. The CDR3 nucleotides read TGCAGTGCCCGGGGGGCAGATGAAAAACTGTTTTTT.

The V call is TRBV7-6, the J call TRBJ2-7, with TRBD1 identical over 9 bases. CDR1 is SGHVS and CDR2 is FNYEAQ in the germline V gene. The CDR3 sequence is 14 residues long. V lost 5 bases, J lost 4 bases, and 6 bases stayed unmatched. The DNA of the CDR3 is TGTGCCAGCAGCCAAACAGGGGGCGGGTACGAGCAGTACTTC. This translates into CASSQTGGGYEQYF. Drawing the rest from reference TRBV7-6 and TRBJ2-7, the complete variable domain is GAGVSQSPRYKVTKRGQDVALRCDPISGHVSLYWYRQALGQGPEFLTYFNYEAQQDKSGLPNDRFSAERPEGSISTLTIQRTEQRDSAMYRCASSQTGGGYEQYFGPGTRLTVT.

A few counts support this clonotype. This chain links TRBV9 with TRBJ2-7; D gene uncertain. V lost 0 bases, J lost 3 bases, and 4 bases lay in between. This CDR3 is built from 12 residues. CDR1 and CDR2 from the germline V gene are SGDLS and YYNGEE. Here the CDR3 DNA reads TGTGCCAGCAGCGTAGACGACTACGAGCAGTACTTC. Encoded protein: CASSVDDYEQYF.

This clonotype was detected only a few times. This chain uses TRBV7-8 with TRBJ2-2, with D perhaps TRBD2 (6 bases). CDR1 is SGHVS and CDR2 is FQNEAQ in the germline V gene. The length of the CDR3 is 16 residues. V gave up 0 bases and J gave up 6 bases, with 14 bases separating them. DNA of the CDR3: TGTGCCAGCAGCTTAGCGCGCAGGGAGGTCGCCGGGGAGCTGTTTTTT. Translation gives CASSLARREVAGELFF.

This clonotype was seen a few times. CDR3 bases: TGTGCCAGCAGCTTAGGGGTAGTAGGCGCAGATACGCAGTATTTT. As protein: CASSLGVVGADTQYF. This sequence joins TRBV7-2 and TRBJ2-3; no firm D call. Germline V gene sequence: CDR1 SGHTA, CDR2 FQGNSA. This CDR3 region has 15 residues. The ends were cut back, 1 base at V and 4 bases at J, with 12 bases in the middle.

V is TRBV20-1 and J is TRBJ2-5, with D perhaps TRBD2 (6 bases). CDR1 and CDR2 (germline): DFQATT, SNEGSKA (reference sequence). The CDR3 extends over 13 amino acids. Trimming took off 6 bases at V and 5 bases at J, with 16 bases between the two ends. The CDR3 bases are TGCAGTGCATTCGGGACGGCGGGGGAGACCCAGTACTTC. It translates to CSAFGTAGETQYF.

This chain joins TRBV5-1 and TRBJ2-2; 7 nucleotides agree with TRBD2. Germline trimming cut 6 bases from V and 0 bases from J; bases unmatched to any gene: 5. Germline values: CDR1 SGHRS, CDR2 YFSETQ. There are 15 residues in the CDR3. In nucleotides, the CDR3 is TGCGCCAGCAACCGCGGGGGTACGAACACCGGGGAGCTGTTTTTT. Translation gives CASNRGGTNTGELFF.

V is TRBV29-1 and J is TRBJ2-1; no reliable D call. Germline CDR1 SQVTM, CDR2 ANQGSEA. This CDR3 is 13 amino acids long. The germline V and J ends were trimmed by 3 bases and 0 bases, with 6 bases remaining between them. Here the CDR3 DNA reads TGCAGCGTTGAGGCAGGCTCCTACAATGAGCAGTTCTTC. As protein: CSVEAGSYNEQFF.

V and J are TRBV4-1 and TRBJ2-1; 15 bases are a match to TRBD2. J was trimmed by 10 bases and V by 3 bases; bases with no gene match: 4. The germline CDR1 and CDR2 sequences are MGHRA and YSYEKL. This CDR3 comprises 15 residues. The CDR3 DNA reads as TGCGCCAGCAGCCATTCCGGACTAGCGGGAGGGGAGCAGTTCTTC. The encoded protein is CASSHSGLAGGEQFF.

This clonotype has only a few counts. This rearrangement joins TRBV12-3 or TRBV12-4 to TRBJ2-7, with D perhaps TRBD1 or TRBD2 (6 bases each). Trimming took 3 bases from V and 1 from J, leaving 16 bases between them. The CDR3 has 16 residues. CDR3 sequence reads: CASSLGGSEGSYEQYF. The DNA for the CDR3 is TGTGCCAGCAGTTTGGGGGGCTCCGAGGGATCCTACGAGCAGTACTTC.

As for this clonotype: A much bigger clone sits one base away, suggesting this may be a read error. The chain is built from TRBV4-3 and TRBJ2-1; the D gene is possibly TRBD1 (5 bases). V was clipped by 4 bases and J by 10 bases, with 20 bases between them. CDR3 length: 15 residues. Germline-derived CDR1 and CDR2 are LGHNA and YSLEER. The CDR3 loop reads CASSPQIYTGKEQFF. The CDR3 DNA follows: TGCGCCAGCAGCCCACAAATTTATACAGGCAAAGAGCAGTTCTTC.

The rearrangement links TRBV7-8 to TRBJ2-7; a weak D match, TRBD2 (5 bases). Trimming cost V 3 bases and J 0 bases, with 27 bases left between them. This CDR3 contains 20 residues. The V gene's germline CDR1 is SGHVS and CDR2 FQNEAQ. CDR3 nucleotide sequence: TGTGCCAGCAGCTTGCCGAGCGGACCTTCGGGTCCCCTCTACTCCTACGAGCAGTACTTC. Its protein is CASSLPSGPSGPLYSYEQYF.

Ten or more counts support this clonotype. V usage is TRBV20-1 and J usage is TRBJ2-1; D uncertain. Deletions cut 0 bases from V and 8 bases from J, with 17 bases between. Germline V gene data show CDR1 as DFQATT and CDR2 as SNEGSKA (reference sequence). The CDR3 spans 15 residues. The CDR3 bases are TGCAGTGCTAGAGATCCTGGGATTCATTGGGATGAGCAGTTCTTC. Protein sequence: CSARDPGIHWDEQFF.

Here the CDR3 DNA reads TGTGCCAGCAGCCTCAGCGTAGCCAAAAACATTCAGTACTTC. Translated, it gives CASSLSVAKNIQYF. The chain is built from TRBV7-9 and TRBJ2-4; D not resolved. CDR3 length equals 14 residues. Trimming removed 5 bases at V and 0 bases at J, with 8 bases between. Germline assignment: CDR1 SEHNR and CDR2 FQNEAQ (reference sequence). Full variable domain (missing parts from reference TRBV7-9 and TRBJ2-4): DTGVSQNPRHKITKRGQNVTFRCDPISEHNRLYWYRQTLGQGPEFLTYFQNEAQLEKSRLLSDRFSAERPKGSFSTLEIQRTEQGDSAMYLCASSLSVAKNIQYFGAGTRLSVL.

This chain joins TRBV20-1 and TRBJ1-2, with 7 nucleotides matching TRBD1. The CDR3 sequence is 13 residues long. V was pared by 4 bases and J by 2 bases, with 4 bases of the junction left unmatched. Per the germline V gene, CDR1 is DFQATT and CDR2 is SNEGSKA (reference sequence). The CDR3 here is CSAMVQGNYGYTF. The CDR3, as DNA: TGCAGTGCTATGGTACAGGGGAACTATGGCTACACCTTC.

The chain carries TRBV24-1 and TRBJ2-5, with D possibly being TRBD1 (5 bases). Deletions cut 3 bases from V and 0 bases from J, with 13 bases between. This CDR3 region has 16 residues. CDR1 KGHDR and CDR2 SFDVKD come from the germline V gene. CDR3 sequence: CATSDRSGHNQETQYF. The CDR3 coding sequence is TGTGCCACCAGTGATCGAAGTGGACACAACCAAGAGACCCAGTACTTC.

This chain uses TRBV20-1 with TRBJ2-5; D is possibly TRBD2 (5 bases). The V gene's germline CDR1 is DFQATT and CDR2 SNEGSKA (reference sequence). Between the trimmed V and J ends, which lost 8 bases and 4 bases, there was a span of 17 bases. The CDR3 loop spans 13 amino acids. CDR3 in amino acids: CSTRGPTRETQYF. CDR3 DNA sequence: TGCAGTACCCGGGGTCCTACCCGAGAGACCCAGTACTTC.